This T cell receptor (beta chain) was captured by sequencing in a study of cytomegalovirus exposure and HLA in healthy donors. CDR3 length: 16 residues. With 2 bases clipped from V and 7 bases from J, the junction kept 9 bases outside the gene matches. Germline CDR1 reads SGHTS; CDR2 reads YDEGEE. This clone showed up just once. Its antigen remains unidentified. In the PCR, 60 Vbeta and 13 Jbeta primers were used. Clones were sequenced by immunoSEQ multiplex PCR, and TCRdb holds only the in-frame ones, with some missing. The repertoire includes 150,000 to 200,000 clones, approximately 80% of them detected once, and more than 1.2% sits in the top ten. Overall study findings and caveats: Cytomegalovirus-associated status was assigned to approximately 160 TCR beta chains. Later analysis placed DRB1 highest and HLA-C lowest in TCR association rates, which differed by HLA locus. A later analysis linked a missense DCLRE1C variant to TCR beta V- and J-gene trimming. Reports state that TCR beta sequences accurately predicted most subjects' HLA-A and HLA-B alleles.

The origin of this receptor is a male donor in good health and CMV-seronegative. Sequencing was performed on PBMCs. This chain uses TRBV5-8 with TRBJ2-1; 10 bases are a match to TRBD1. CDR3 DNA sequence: TGTGCCAGCAGCTTCTGGACAGGGGGGGCATTAAATGAGCAGTTCTTC. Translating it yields CASSFWTGGALNEQFF.